What follows is one T cell receptor beta chain and its context. Its antigen is undetermined. A much larger clone differs by one base, so this may be a read error. The authors amplified TCR beta CDR3 regions, and they did so from RNA transcripts for repertoire sequencing. HTBI primers were used in a first-round RT-PCR, which preceded a second-round multiplex PCR. One entry per CDR3 protein results from TCRdb running MiXCR on the multiplex PCR reads. Among a few hundred thousand distinct CDR3 sequences listed, around a fifth were seen once. This entry belongs to a study of Graves' ophthalmopathy and Graves' hyperthyroidism. Broader study findings: Blood repertoires reportedly contained most expanded thyroid clonotypes above 0.001 frequency. Using a 13-signature model, the authors split ophthalmopathy from stable hyperthyroidism, with around 85% sensitivity and around 84% specificity.

Germline V gene sequence: CDR1 SGHRS, CDR2 YFSETQ. Trimming removed 4 bases from V and 7 bases from J; junction bases left unmatched: 14. CDR3 length: 16 amino acids. Isolation of PBMCs was performed using over 8 ml of fresh peripheral blood. The sequenced sample was peripheral blood. The J gene is TRBJ2-5, the V gene TRBV5-1; 9 bases agree with TRBD2. This sequence was found in a woman aged 45-65 years with Graves' ophthalmopathy. The CDR3 region is CASSPLEAGGKGTQYF. For the CDR3, the DNA is TGCGCCAGCAGCCCCCTGGAAGCGGGAGGTAAAGGGACCCAGTACTTC.